This T cell receptor (beta chain) was documented in a study of regulatory T cells in long-lasting Graves disease. Arm-PCR of CDR3 regions and iRepertoire HTBI primers were used to build TCR beta libraries. TCRdb reprocessed the multiplex PCR reads via MiXCR and lists one record per CDR3 protein. The table records 380,000 or so distinct CDR3 sequences, about 16% of them present only once. The time point is: newly diagnosed GD, antithyroid drugs for less than 3 months. Scientists built the TCR library using RNA that was extracted from PBMCs. By American Thyroid Association guidelines, Graves' disease was diagnosed in the cohort. This clonotype has only a few counts. The antigen is unknown. Overall study results and limits: Peripheral blood, not thyroid tissue, was the sole material studied. Patients with persistent Graves' had lower TCR diversity than newly diagnosed patients.

This CDR3 region has 15 residues. The junction had 4 bases not matched to a gene; V was cut back by 4 bases and J by 3 bases. Germline V lookup: CDR1 MNHEY, CDR2 SVGEGT. Separately, the same data were catalogued under a study of T cells in Graves' hyperthyroidism and ophthalmopathy.

Specimen: peripheral blood mononuclear cells (PBMCs), collected at new diagnosis, from a patient treated with antithyroid drugs. The clonotype comes from a woman between 18 and 29 years old with Graves disease. The J gene is TRBJ2-2, the V gene TRBV6-2 or TRBV6-3, with 8 bases fitting TRBD2. CDR3 nucleotide sequence: TGTGCCAGCAGTTTAGGGACTAGATACACCGGGGAGCTGTTTTTT. Its translation is CASSLGTRYTGELFF.